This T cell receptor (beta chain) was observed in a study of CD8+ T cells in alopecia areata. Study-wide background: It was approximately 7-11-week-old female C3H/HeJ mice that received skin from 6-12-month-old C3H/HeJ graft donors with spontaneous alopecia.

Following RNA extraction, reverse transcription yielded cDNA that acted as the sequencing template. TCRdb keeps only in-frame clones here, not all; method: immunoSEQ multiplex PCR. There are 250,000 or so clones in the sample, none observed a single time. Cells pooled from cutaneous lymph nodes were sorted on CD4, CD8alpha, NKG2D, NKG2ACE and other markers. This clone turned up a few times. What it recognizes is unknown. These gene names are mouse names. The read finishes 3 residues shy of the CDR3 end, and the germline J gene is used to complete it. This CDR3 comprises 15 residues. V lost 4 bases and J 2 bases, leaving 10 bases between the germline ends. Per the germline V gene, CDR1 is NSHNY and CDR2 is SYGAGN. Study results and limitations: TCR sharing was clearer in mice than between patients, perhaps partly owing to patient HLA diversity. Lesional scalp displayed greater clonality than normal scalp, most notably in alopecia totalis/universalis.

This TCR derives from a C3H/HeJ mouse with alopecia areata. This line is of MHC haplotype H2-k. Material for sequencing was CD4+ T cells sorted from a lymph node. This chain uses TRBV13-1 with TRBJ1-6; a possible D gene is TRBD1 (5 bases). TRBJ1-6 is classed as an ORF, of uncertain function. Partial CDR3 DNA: TGTGCCAGCAGTAAACAGGCCGCCTATAATTCGCCC. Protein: CASSKQAAYNSP. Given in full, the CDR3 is CASSKQAAYNSPLYF.